This TCR beta chain was identified in a study of blood T cell repertoires in COVID-19. Assay used: immunoSEQ multiplex PCR; TCRdb lists only in-frame clones, some missing. Of about 180,000 clones in the sample, 80% were seen once. The germline V gene has CDR1 KGHDR and CDR2 SFDVKD. Trimming cost V 2 bases and J 4 bases; bases outside gene matches: 6. The CDR3 runs to 15 residues. This sequence originates from a man aged 55-75 years who had been exposed to COVID-19. Sequenced input: PBMCs or T cells enriched from blood (not recorded which). The chain links TRBV24-1 to TRBJ1-1; 7 bases map to TRBD1. This chain's CDR3 is CATSDYKGASTEAFF. The CDR3 region has the DNA TGTGCCACCAGTGATTATAAGGGGGCGAGCACTGAAGCTTTCTTT.